The next 5 T cell receptor beta chains were all read from a single sample in a study of shared clonotypes between healthy human individuals. Method: immunoSEQ multiplex PCR; TCRdb's copy keeps in-frame clones and lacks some. In the table there are about 1 million clones, about 77% of which are singletons. Sample: memory CD4+ T cells sorted from blood. Regarding subset: CD45RA-negative fraction. These receptors originate from a man younger than 35 in good health.

The genes are TRBV7-2 and TRBJ2-3; D gene unclear. Trimming removed 1 base at V and 0 bases at J, with 8 bases between. Germline-derived CDR1 and CDR2 are SGHTA and FQGNSA. CDR3 length equals 15 residues. The CDR3 region is CASSLEVGSTDTQYF. CDR3 nucleotides: TGTGCCAGCAGCTTAGAGGTGGGGAGCACAGATACGCAGTATTTT.

In its sample, this clone was seen a few times. At the DNA level, this CDR3 is encoded by other sequences in the same sample as well. This sequence joins TRBV18 and TRBJ2-1, with D hard to call. V shed 6 bases and J shed 5 bases, with 8 bases lying between them. CDR3 size: 12 residues. Germline values: CDR1 KGHSH, CDR2 LQKENI. CDR3 DNA sequence: TGTGCCAGCTCCCCCGGCCACAATGAGCAGTTCTTC. Protein: CASSPGHNEQFF. The variable domain in full, with the rest retrieved from reference TRBV18 and TRBJ2-1, is NAGVMQNPRHLVRRRGQEARLRCSPMKGHSHVYWYRQLPEEGLKFMVYLQKENIIDESGMPKERFSAEFPKEGPSILRIQQVVRGDSAAYFCASSPGHNEQFFGPGTRLTVL.

The CDR3 DNA reads as TGCGCCAGCAGCCAAATGACGACTAGCGGATCCACAGATACGCAGTATTTT. Amino acid sequence: CASSQMTTSGSTDTQYF. V gene TRBV4-3 combines with J gene TRBJ2-3; 9 nucleotides match TRBD2. Germline V gene data show CDR1 as LGHNA and CDR2 as YSLEER. The J segment lost 2 bases and the V segment lost 2 bases, leaving 8 bases of the junction unmatched. CDR3 length equals 17 residues.

The chain links TRBV10-3 to TRBJ2-7; D is unclear. Trimming left V 4 bases short and J 2 bases short, with 6 bases between. This CDR3 is 12 amino acids long. Germline CDR1 is ENHRY and CDR2 is SYGVKD. CDR3 nucleotides: TGTGCCATCAGTGCGTTAGCCTACGAGCAGTACTTC. It codes for CAISALAYEQYF.

Details on this clone: A much larger clone sits a single nucleotide away, making a read error possible. This sample includes further DNA sequences coding for the same CDR3. CDR3 loop: CASSRQGNYGYTF. CDR3 bases: TGTGCCAGCAGCCGACAGGGGAACTATGGCTACACCTTC. The V call is TRBV28, the J call TRBJ1-2, with 8 bases fitting TRBD1. This CDR3 is 13 amino acids long. The germline V gene encodes CDR1 MDHEN and CDR2 SYDVKM. Trimming cost V 6 bases and J 2 bases; bases outside gene matches: 2.